This TCR beta chain was documented in a study of CD8+ T cells in alopecia areata. Germline V gene lookup returns CDR1 MNHEY and CDR2 SVGAGI. The CDR3 contains 15 residues. V lost 6 bases, J lost 2 bases, and 16 bases lay in between. This clone occurred a few times. Extracted RNA was reverse transcribed into cDNA, the sequencing template. The data were produced by immunoSEQ multiplex PCR, yet TCRdb's version contains in-frame clones alone and is incomplete. The sample records around 100,000 clones, more than 35% being singletons. The chain employs TRBV6-5 and TRBJ2-5; no clear D. The sequence came from a human donor with alopecia areata. The sequenced material came from CD4+ T cells sorted from blood. Here the CDR3 DNA reads TGTGCCAGCAGACTTCAATTGGACCGGCAAGAGACCCAGTACTTC. It codes for CASRLQLDRQETQYF.